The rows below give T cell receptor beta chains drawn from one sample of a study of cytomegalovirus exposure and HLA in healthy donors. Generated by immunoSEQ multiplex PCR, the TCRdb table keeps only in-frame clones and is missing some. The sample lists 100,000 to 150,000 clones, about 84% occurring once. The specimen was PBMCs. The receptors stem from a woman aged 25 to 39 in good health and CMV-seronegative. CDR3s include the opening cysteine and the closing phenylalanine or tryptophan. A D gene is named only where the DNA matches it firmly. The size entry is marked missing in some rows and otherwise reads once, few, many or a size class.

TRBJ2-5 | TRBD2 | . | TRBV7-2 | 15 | CASSELAGGLGTQYF | TGTGCCAGCAGCGAACTAGCGGGGGGACTCGGGACCCAGTACTTC
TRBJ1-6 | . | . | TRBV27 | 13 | CASSSGSLSPLHF | TGTGCCAGCAGTTCCGGGTCCTTATCACCCCTCCACTTT
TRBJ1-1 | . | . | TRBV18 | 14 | CASSPLEVNTEAFF | TGTGCCAGCTCACCACTCGAGGTAAACACTGAAGCTTTCTTT
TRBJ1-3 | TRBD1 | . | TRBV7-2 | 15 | CASSQDTGAGNTIYF | TGTGCCAGCAGCCAAGACACAGGGGCTGGAAACACCATATATTTT
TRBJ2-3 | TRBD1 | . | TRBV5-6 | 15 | CASSLRGQSTDTQYF | TGTGCCAGCAGCCTAAGGGGACAGAGCACAGATACGCAGTATTTT
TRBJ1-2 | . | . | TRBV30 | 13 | CAWSVLTAYGYTF | TGTGCCTGGAGTGTACTCACAGCCTATGGCTACACCTTC
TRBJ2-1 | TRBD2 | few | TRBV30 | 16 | CAWSVGTSGAADEQFF | TGTGCCTGGAGTGTAGGGACTAGCGGGGCTGCTGATGAGCAGTTCTTC
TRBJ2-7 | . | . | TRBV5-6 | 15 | CASSVRGQFSYEQYF | TGTGCCAGCAGCGTTCGAGGACAGTTCTCCTACGAGCAGTACTTC
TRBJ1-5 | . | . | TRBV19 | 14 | CASSIERGNQPQHF | TGTGCCAGTAGTATAGAACGAGGGAATCAGCCCCAGCATTTT
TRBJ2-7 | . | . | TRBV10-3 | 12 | CAISRTNYEQYF | TGTGCCATCAGTAGGACTAACTACGAGCAGTACTTC
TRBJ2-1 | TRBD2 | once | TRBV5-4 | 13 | CASSLGLANEQFF | TGTGCCAGCAGCCTGGGACTAGCTAATGAGCAGTTCTTC
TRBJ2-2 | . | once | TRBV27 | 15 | CASSSLSGVTGELFF | TGTGCCAGCAGTTCCCTCTCCGGGGTCACCGGGGAGCTGTTTTTT
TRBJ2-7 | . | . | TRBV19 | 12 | CASSPEGEEQYF | TGTGCCAGTAGTCCCGAGGGAGAGGAGCAGTACTTC
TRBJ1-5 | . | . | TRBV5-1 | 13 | CASIREVNQPQHF | TGCGCCAGCATACGGGAAGTCAATCAGCCCCAGCATTTT
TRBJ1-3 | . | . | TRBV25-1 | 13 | CASLTGTGNTIYF | TGTGCCAGCTTAACAGGGACTGGAAACACCATATATTTT